This T cell receptor (beta chain) originates from a study of high-grade serous ovarian cancer treatment subgroups. Whole-study findings and limits: Bulk tumor TCR sequencing gave no spatial information. Tumors within one patient showed repertoire similarity of about 0.1 to 0.8.

V was pared by 5 bases and J by 5 bases, with 15 bases between. The CDR3 loop spans 15 amino acids. Looked up from germline, CDR1 is SEHNR and CDR2 is FQNEAQ (reference sequence). Profiling relied on immunoSEQ multiplex PCR, and the TCRdb table lists in-frame clones only, not all of them. The data show 2,500 to 3,000 clones, approximately 72% seen once. Tumor samples were taken before definitive surgery or chemotherapy. With respect to this clone: No antigen is known for it.

The V gene is TRBV7-9, the J gene TRBJ1-4; tentatively, D is TRBD1 (5 bases). The TCR comes from a human donor with high-grade serous ovarian cancer. Sequenced sample: tumor tissue. CDR3 residues: CASSPSRAPNEKLFF. CDR3 sequence (DNA): TGTGCCAGCAGCCCAAGCAGGGCCCCCAATGAAAAACTGTTTTTT.